This T cell receptor (beta chain) was sequenced during a study of blood T cell repertoires in COVID-19 (dated by TCRdb to the early 2020s). With regard to the full study: Collaborator samples came from the United States, Italy and Spain and covered acute and convalescent phases of COVID-19. The repertoires were released in a freely available public database meant as a resource for research on the immune response to SARS-CoV-2. Where available, HLA class I and class II types were taken from metadata supplied by the sample provider and were not determined by assay-based typing. The prospective study material was composed of cDNA or gDNA derived from T cells, B-cell-depleted T cells, or PBMCs. A de-identified subject ID, COVID-19 status, age in years and sex were almost always included in the sample metadata. The samples were drawn from two sources: the first 160 participants of the ongoing ImmuneRACE study, and 1,254 subjects contributed by 6 global collaborators. The dataset comprised deeply sampled blood TCRbeta repertoires from subjects exposed to, actively infected with, or recovered from COVID-19.

In the prospective study, participants were roughly 18 to 100 years old, resided in approximately 25 geographic areas of the United States, and were enrolled through a virtual design. In the prospective study, cohorts were assigned on the basis of participant-reported clinical history obtained from a screening survey and a study questionnaire. Recovered participants in ImmuneRACE Cohort 3 were defined by two consecutive negative NP/OP PCR tests, clearance by a healthcare professional, or resolution of symptoms. Each participant in the prospective study had whole blood, serum and a nasopharyngeal or oropharyngeal swab collected by mobile phlebotomists. Prospective study participants could optionally give additional blood draws and questionnaires over an approximately 2-month period. Before DNA extraction, blood samples from the prospective study were shipped at room temperature or frozen. The immunoSEQ Assay, a bias-controlled multiplex PCR, was used to amplify TCRbeta CDR3 regions from genomic DNA. The authors' pipeline ran thus. Nucleated cell counts per sample were estimated from amplification of reference gene primers within the assay. Sequence reads were collapsed and filtered to measure the absolute abundance of every unique TCRbeta CDR3 rearrangement. For each sample, productive Simpson clonality was calculated as the square root of Simpson's diversity index over productive rearrangements. This is the immuneACCESS table as TCRdb keeps it, with only in-frame sequences that have V and J called. A part of the clones is gone; compared with another copy, unresolved V genes explain less than half, and the rest is unexplained. Clone size and V and J calls were adopted from that table, with D and trimming inferred from the DNA. The sample table shows 200,000 to 250,000 clones, and over 80% are seen once. The ten largest clonotypes hold roughly 6.2% of the sample.

CDR1 and CDR2 are drawn from the germline V gene (reference sequence): LNHDA, SQIVND. V ends up 3 bases short and J 11 bases short, with an unmatched junction base count of 9. There are 13 amino acids in the CDR3, from cysteine to phenylalanine inclusive. CDR3 DNA only is kept here, 39 bases in frame from base 1. Comment on this clone: It has no known antigen specificity. Base-call qualities are not available, and no considerably larger clone is one nucleotide away.

Paper-wide results and their limitations: The quantity of clinical and demographic metadata differed by source and by participant and was supplied without curation.

The origin of this receptor is a woman aged 40 to 49 who had recovered from COVID-19. In this chain, TRBV19 is recombined with TRBJ1-1; 7 central nucleotides agree with TRBD1. Sequenced: PBMCs or T cells enriched from blood (not recorded which). The nucleotide sequence is TGTGCCAGTAGTATTAGCGCAGGGGGTGTTGCTTTCTTT. Translated, this gives CASSISAGGVAFF.